The 21 T cell receptor beta chains below all came from one sample that was sequenced in a study of blood T cell repertoires in COVID-19. Only in-frame clones appear in the TCRdb table, and some are missing; sequencing was by immunoSEQ multiplex PCR. The sample lists about 58,000 clones; around nine tenths were seen once. The material sequenced was peripheral blood. The receptors derive from a woman aged 70-85 years with active COVID-19.

The chain uses TRBV28 and TRBJ1-3, with 8 bases matching TRBD1. Germline-derived CDR1 and CDR2 are MDHEN and SYDVKM. CDR3 length: 14 amino acids. J lost 8 bases, V lost 5 bases, and 8 bases had no gene match. This chain's CDR3 is CASSSPGQVDTIYF. In DNA form, the CDR3 reads TGTGCCAGCAGTAGTCCGGGACAGGTGGACACCATATATTTT.

The chain joins TRBV2 to TRBJ2-7; the match to TRBD2 covers 9 bases. Germline trimming cut 6 bases from V and 6 bases from J; bases unmatched to any gene: 9. Germline assignment: CDR1 SNHLY and CDR2 FYNNEI. The CDR3 covers 14 residues. The CDR3 region is CASSLGLALGEQYF. CDR3 coding DNA: TGTGCCAGCAGCCTAGGACTAGCGCTCGGCGAGCAGTACTTC.

Concerning this clone itself: Other DNA sequences in this specimen translate into the identical CDR3. CDR3 sequence reads: CASSQEGRGRETEAFF. CDR3 bases: TGTGCCAGCAGCCAAGAAGGCAGGGGGCGAGAGACTGAAGCTTTCTTT. The genes are TRBV14 and TRBJ1-1; 8 bases fit TRBD1. Germline V gives CDR1 SGHDN, CDR2 FVKESK. The CDR3 has 16 amino acids. V lost 0 bases, J lost 5 bases, and 8 bases stayed unmatched.

This chain links TRBV4-1 with TRBJ1-5; D may be TRBD1 (5 bases). This CDR3 contains 16 residues. V lost 1 base and J lost 0, with 10 bases in between. The germline V gene has CDR1 MGHRA and CDR2 YSYEKL. CDR3 amino acids: CASSQVDRNSNQPQHF. CDR3 bases: TGCGCCAGCAGCCAAGTAGACAGAAATAGCAATCAGCCCCAGCATTTT.

The chain links TRBV7-3 to TRBJ2-1; D is perhaps TRBD1 (6 bases). The CDR3 covers 14 residues. Germline assignment: CDR1 SGHTA and CDR2 FQGTGA. Trimming removed 7 bases from V and 5 bases from J, with 15 bases in between. This CDR3 is CASTRGPANNEQFF. The CDR3 DNA reads as TGTGCCAGCACCAGGGGACCAGCAAACAATGAGCAGTTCTTC.

This chain uses TRBV7-3 with TRBJ2-7; 10 bases are a match to TRBD2. This CDR3 has 15 residues. Germline-derived CDR1 and CDR2 are SGHTA and FQGTGA. V was clipped by 5 bases and J by 1 base; unmatched bases: 5. CDR3 nucleotides: TGTGCCAGCAGCCTAGGACTAGCGGAGTCCTACGAGCAGTACTTC. Translated: CASSLGLAESYEQYF.

This chain connects TRBV2 to TRBJ2-3, with TRBD2 matching 7 bases. V gave up 7 bases and J gave up 0 bases; unmatched junction bases: 7. The CDR3 contains 15 residues. Per the germline V gene, CDR1 is SNHLY and CDR2 is FYNNEI. The CDR3 bases are TGTGCCAGCACCCCGGGACTACGAAGCACAGATACGCAGTATTTT. Encoded protein: CASTPGLRSTDTQYF. The variable domain in full, with the rest retrieved from reference TRBV2 and TRBJ2-3, is EPEVTQTPSHQVTQMGQEVILRCVPISNHLYFYWYRQILGQKVEFLVSFYNNEISEKSEIFDDQFSVERPDGSNFTLKIRSTKLEDSAMYFCASTPGLRSTDTQYFGPGTRLTVL.

V usage is TRBV11-3 and J usage is TRBJ2-7; TRBD2 matches at 8 bases. CDR1 and CDR2 (germline): SGHNT, YENEEA. J was trimmed by 0 bases and V by 2 bases; bases with no gene match: 0. This CDR3 has 14 amino acids. Written as DNA, the CDR3 is TGTGCCAGCAGCTTAAGCGGGAGCTCCTACGAGCAGTACTTC. Encoded protein: CASSLSGSSYEQYF.

V gene TRBV5-4 combines with J gene TRBJ2-7, with TRBD2 identical over 8 bases. J was trimmed by 7 bases and V by 7 bases; bases with no gene match: 10. The CDR3 extends over 13 amino acids. Germline V gives CDR1 SGHNT, CDR2 YYREEE (reference sequence). DNA of the CDR3: TGTGCCAGCCGGCCGGTCCAGCGGGGGGAGCAGTACTTC. It encodes CASRPVQRGEQYF.

The chain employs TRBV5-1 and TRBJ2-1, with D possibly TRBD2 on 6 matching bases. The CDR3 runs 13 residues. Germline CDR1 and CDR2: SGHRS and YFSETQ. The V gene lost 4 bases and the J gene lost 8 bases, with 13 bases spanning the gap. The CDR3 coding sequence is TGCGCCAGCAGCACCGGGGGTGGCGATGAGCAGTTCTTC. This gives the protein CASSTGGGDEQFF.

This clone occurred once. The chain employs TRBV3-1 (or the pseudogene TRBV3-2) and TRBJ1-1; D call uncertain. The germline V and J ends were trimmed by 0 bases and 2 bases, with 13 bases remaining between them. The CDR3 loop spans 16 amino acids. CDR1 is LGHDT and CDR2 is YNNKEL in the germline V gene (reference sequence). CDR3 region: CASSQDGYGDNTEAFF. The CDR3 DNA sequence: TGTGCCAGCAGCCAAGATGGGTACGGGGATAACACTGAAGCTTTCTTT.

This chain links TRBV4-2 with TRBJ2-5; TRBD2 matches at 8 bases. This CDR3 contains 18 residues. Per the germline V gene, CDR1 is LGHNA and CDR2 is YNFKEQ. Losses at the gene ends were 1 base for V and 2 bases for J; bases not matched to a gene: 12. The CDR3 DNA follows: TGTGCCAGCAGCCAAGGGGTTTCAGGAGCGGGAGAGCAAGAGACCCAGTACTTC. It translates to CASSQGVSGAGEQETQYF.

This chain uses TRBV2 with TRBJ1-2, with 10 bases that match TRBD1. The trim removed 6 bases at V and 8 bases at J, leaving 3 bases unmatched. The CDR3 totals 12 residues. Germline V gene data show CDR1 as SNHLY and CDR2 as FYNNEI. DNA for the CDR3: TGTGCCAGCAGGGGACAGGGGTTCGGCTACACCTTC. Translating gives CASRGQGFGYTF.

This chain connects TRBV5-1 to TRBJ1-1, with D uncertain. Germline CDR1 reads SGHRS; CDR2 reads YFSETQ. The CDR3 has 13 residues. Between the trimmed V and J ends, which lost 1 base and 0 bases, there was a span of 4 bases. The CDR3 DNA reads TGCGCCAGCAGCTTGCGTATGAACACTGAAGCTTTCTTT. Amino acids: CASSLRMNTEAFF.

The table lists this clone with a few counts. This CDR3 reads CASSYPFDRVTDTQYF. The CDR3 region has the DNA TGTGCCAGCAGTTACCCATTCGACAGGGTTACAGATACGCAGTATTTT. The gene calls are TRBV6-6 and TRBJ2-3, with 7 bases that match TRBD1. CDR1 is MNHNY, CDR2 SVGAGI, per germline (reference sequence). V shed 2 bases and J 3 bases; nucleotides not matched to a gene: 8. The CDR3 consists of 16 residues.

The V call is TRBV11-3, the J call TRBJ1-1; TRBD1 matches at 10 bases. V lost 4 bases to trimming and J lost 5 bases; unmatched junction nucleotides: 7. Germline CDR1 reads SGHNT; CDR2 reads YENEEA. This CDR3 comprises 15 residues. DNA for the CDR3: TGTGCCAGCAGCTCACCGGGACAGGGGATTACTGAAGCTTTCTTT. This encodes CASSSPGQGITEAFF.

The chain carries TRBV6-5 and TRBJ1-2; D is uncertain. The length of the CDR3 is 14 residues. V lost 6 bases, J lost 0 bases, and 11 bases lay in between. Germline-derived CDR1 and CDR2 are MNHEY and SVGAGI. CDR3 loop: CASSLLGANYGYTF. CDR3 in DNA: TGTGCCAGCAGCCTACTCGGGGCTAACTATGGCTACACCTTC.

This clone was seen a handful of times. The chain is built from TRBV7-3 and TRBJ2-3, with 9 bases identical to TRBD2. The CDR3 contains 19 residues. Germline-derived CDR1 and CDR2 are SGHTA and FQGTGA. Trimming took 1 base from V and 4 from J; bases not matched to a gene: 15. Here the CDR3 DNA reads TGTGCCAGCAGCTTAAAGGTGGCCGGGGGTAGCGGGAGACCAGATACGCAGTATTTT. As protein: CASSLKVAGGSGRPDTQYF.

In DNA form, the CDR3 reads TGTGCCAGCAGCTTATCGGTTGTGGGCAATCAGCCCCAGCATTTT. This gives the protein CASSLSVVGNQPQHF. The chain employs TRBV7-3 and TRBJ1-5; D unclear. Germline loops: CDR1 SGHTA, CDR2 FQGTGA. This CDR3 has 15 amino acids. V lost 2 bases and J lost 2, with 10 bases in between.

This chain links TRBV6-1 with TRBJ1-3; possibly TRBD1 for D (6 bases). The CDR3 covers 15 residues. Trimming shortened V by 2 bases and J by 3 bases, and 11 bases separated the two germline ends. The germline V gene has CDR1 MNHNS and CDR2 SASEGT. In DNA form, the CDR3 reads TGTGCCAGCAGTGAATCAGGGGAGTTTGGAAACACCATATATTTT. Amino acids: CASSESGEFGNTIYF.

The V and J genes are TRBV6-2 or TRBV6-3 and TRBJ2-1, with TRBD2 identical over 8 bases. Per the germline V gene, CDR1 is MNHEY and CDR2 is SVGEGT. The CDR3 contains 17 residues. After removal of 5 bases from V and 8 bases from J, the junction contained 17 bases not matched to a gene. The CDR3 DNA is TGTGCCAGCAGTCTGCCGGGACTAGATCTGACTCCGCATGAGCAGTTCTTC. Amino acid sequence: CASSLPGLDLTPHEQFF.